The clone carrying this T cell receptor beta chain appeared once. As handled by the study authors: Reference gene primer amplification gave nucleated cell count estimates. The repertoire was sequenced with immunoSEQ multiplex PCR; TCRdb's copy has only in-frame clones and lacks some. Clone size and the V and J calls come from that table; the DNA yielded D and trimming. The table lists about 400,000 clones, roughly 86% of them singletons. This sample stems from a study of blood T cell repertoires in COVID-19. Cohort 3 donors were reported recovered after two negative PCRs, clearance, or symptom resolution. CDR3 size: 12 residues.

Sequenced material: PBMCs or T cells enriched from blood (not recorded which). The sequence was collected from a woman aged 25-40 years who had recovered from COVID-19. The chain couples TRBV1 to TRBJ1-5; TRBD1 is taken as the D call from the table, unchecked against the DNA. TRBV1 is a documented pseudogene. This CDR3 reads CTSDRGLQPQHF. The CDR3 nucleotides read TGCACCAGCGACAGGGGGCTTCAGCCCCAGCATTTT.